These T cell receptor beta chains were read from a single sample in a study of regulatory T cells in long-lasting Graves disease. From the multiplex PCR reads, TCRdb called clonotypes with MiXCR, one entry per CDR3 protein. The repertoire has 350,000 to 450,000 distinct CDR3 sequences, roughly 15% of them found once; the top ten carry roughly 7.7%. These same records also appear under a second study, on T cells in Graves' hyperthyroidism and ophthalmopathy.

The sequenced sample was peripheral blood mononuclear cells (PBMCs), obtained at new diagnosis, from a patient treated with antithyroid drugs. Every receptor here comes from a woman aged 35 to 49 with Graves disease. Each CDR3 is given with its conserved first and last residue. The D gene is left open where the match is weak. Clone sizes are given selectively: once, few, many, or a class where the clone is expanded.

v_call	j_call	d_call	clone_size	cdr3_nt	cdr3_aa
TRBV7-9	TRBJ1-2	NA	few	TGTGCCAGCAGCGAGGGACCGCTCGGCTACACCTTC	CASSEGPLGYTF
TRBV12-3/TRBV12-4	TRBJ2-3	TRBD2	many	TGTGCCAGCAGTTTAGCGCGGGGGTTAGCGGGTCCTAGCACAGATACGCAGTATTTT	CASSLARGLAGPSTDTQYF
TRBV14	TRBJ2-5	NA	many	TGTGCCAGCAGCAAGGCAGTGGGTCGACAAGAGACCCAGTACTTC	CASSKAVGRQETQYF
TRBV6-1	TRBJ2-7	TRBD1	many	TGTGCCAGCAGGGAACAGGGGCGAGGATCCGAGCAGTACTTC	CASREQGRGSEQYF
TRBV19	TRBJ2-5	TRBD2	many	TGTGCCAGTAGTATTGAATGGGGGGGGACTAGGGTGACCCAGTACTTC	CASSIEWGGTRVTQYF
TRBV19	TRBJ1-5	TRBD1	NA	TGTGCCAGTAGTAAGGACAGGCTGTATCAGCCCCAGCATTTT	CASSKDRLYQPQHF
TRBV9	TRBJ2-2	NA	many	TGTGCCAGCAGTATCCAGGTGGGGAACACCGGGGAGCTGTTTTTT	CASSIQVGNTGELFF
TRBV30	TRBJ2-7	TRBD2	many	TGTGCCTGGGGCCGGACTAGCGGAGCTTACGAGCAGTACTTC	CAWGRTSGAYEQYF
TRBV24-1	TRBJ1-2	TRBD1	many	TGTGCCACCAGTGAACCCGGGACAGGGTATGGCTACACCTTC	CATSEPGTGYGYTF
TRBV20-1	TRBJ1-2	NA	NA	TGCAGTGCTAGAGAGTCAGAAAACTATGGCTACACCTTC	CSARESENYGYTF
TRBV27	TRBJ2-7	NA	many	TGTGCCAGCAGTCCCTTCGAGGGCCCCAACTACGAGCAGTACTTC	CASSPFEGPNYEQYF
TRBV12-3/TRBV12-4	TRBJ2-7	TRBD1	many	TGTGCCAGCAGTCCACCACAGGGGGCCTACGAGCAGTACTTC	CASSPPQGAYEQYF
TRBV7-8	TRBJ2-1	NA	many	TGTGCCAGCAGCCCGAGCGGATACTCCTACAATGAGCAGTTCTTC	CASSPSGYSYNEQFF
TRBV6-2/TRBV6-3	TRBJ1-2	TRBD1	NA	TGTGCCAGCAGAAGCGGGACAGAATATGGTGGCTACACCTTC	CASRSGTEYGGYTF
TRBV7-9	TRBJ2-2	TRBD2	few	TGTGCCAGCAGCTTAAAAGCACGGCTAGCGGGAGGCGGCACCGGGGAGCTGTTTTTT	CASSLKARLAGGGTGELFF
TRBV7-9	TRBJ1-1	TRBD1	many	TGTGCCAGCAGCTTAGTGGGGGACAGGGCGAGGGCTGAAGCTTTCTTT	CASSLVGDRARAEAFF
TRBV20-1	TRBJ2-7	TRBD1	many	TGCAGTGCTATCCTCCGGGACAGGGTGACCTACGAGCAGTACTTC	CSAILRDRVTYEQYF
TRBV25-1	TRBJ2-5	TRBD1	many	TGTGCCAGCAGTGATCCTAGACAGGGTGAAGAGACCCAGTACTTC	CASSDPRQGEETQYF
TRBV6-5	TRBJ2-7	NA	many	TGTGCCAGCAGTTATGGAGGGAATAGGTACGAGCAGTACTTC	CASSYGGNRYEQYF
TRBV18	TRBJ1-4	NA	few	TGTGCCAGCTCACCTCTAGTTCGGGAAAAACTGTTTTTT	CASSPLVREKLFF
TRBV19	TRBJ2-7	NA	NA	TGTGCCACCCGCTTGGGGGACTACGAGCAGTACTTC	CATRLGDYEQYF
TRBV12-3/TRBV12-4	TRBJ1-1	TRBD1	many	TGTGCCAGCAGTTTTTTTCAGGGGGACACTGAAGCTTTCTTT	CASSFFQGDTEAFF
TRBV10-3	TRBJ2-7	NA	many	TGTGCCATCAGTAACGACGGGACACCCTTCTTTGAGCAGTACTTC	CAISNDGTPFFEQYF
TRBV7-3	TRBJ2-3	TRBD2	NA	TGTGCCAGCAGCTTAAATGGCGGGAGAGGTTATACGCAGTATTTT	CASSLNGGRGYTQYF
TRBV11-3	TRBJ2-1	TRBD2	many	TGTGCCAGCAGCTTAGATCAAACTAGCGAGTTCAATGAGCAGTTCTTC	CASSLDQTSEFNEQFF
TRBV6-2/TRBV6-3	TRBJ2-5	TRBD2	many	TGTGCCAGCAGTTACGGACTAGCGACCCAAGAGACCCAGTACTTC	CASSYGLATQETQYF
TRBV11-2	TRBJ2-7	TRBD1	many	TGTGCCAGCAGGCCGAATCTCCGGGACAGGGGGCTCGAGCAGTACTTC	CASRPNLRDRGLEQYF
TRBV7-2	TRBJ2-7	TRBD2	many	TGTGCCAGCAGCTTAAGAACTAGCGGGAGCTACGAGCAGTACTTC	CASSLRTSGSYEQYF
TRBV6-2/TRBV6-3	TRBJ1-2	TRBD1	NA	TGTGCCAGCAGTTATACAACTCCCGGGACAGGGCCATATGGCTACACCTTC	CASSYTTPGTGPYGYTF
TRBV2	TRBJ2-7	TRBD2	many	TGTGCCAGCAGGCAAAACCTAGCGGGAGGGCCTCACGAGCAGTACTTC	CASRQNLAGGPHEQYF
TRBV12-3/TRBV12-4	TRBJ1-1	NA	NA	TGTGCCAGCAGTTTACCCGGGAAAAACACTGAAGCTTTCTTT	CASSLPGKNTEAFF